A selection of T cell receptor beta chains follows, all from one sample in a study of blood T cell repertoires in COVID-19. Libraries were prepared by immunoSEQ multiplex PCR; TCRdb keeps only in-frame clonotypes and omits some of them. Among hundreds of thousands of clones, around 90% were seen once, and the ten largest hold about 8.5%. The sequenced material came from peripheral blood. These receptors originate from a man between 18 and 29 years old with active or convalescent COVID-19. Each CDR3 is given with its conserved first and last residue. Each record gives: J gene, V gene, CDR3 length, CDR3 protein.

J gene: TRBJ2-5; V gene: TRBV10-3; CDR3 length: 13; CDR3 protein: CAISLPGQETQYF
J gene: TRBJ1-1; V gene: TRBV6-5; CDR3 length: 13; CDR3 protein: CASSHRGGTEAFF
J gene: TRBJ2-3; V gene: TRBV2; CDR3 length: 12; CDR3 protein: CAMALEADTQYF
J gene: TRBJ2-1; V gene: TRBV6-1; CDR3 length: 17; CDR3 protein: CASSDPLQGPLSNEQFF
J gene: TRBJ1-2; V gene: TRBV4-1; CDR3 length: 14; CDR3 protein: CASSQPGLRYGYTF
J gene: TRBJ2-5; V gene: TRBV2; CDR3 length: 15; CDR3 protein: CASSYRDYGEETQYF
J gene: TRBJ2-3; V gene: TRBV9; CDR3 length: 16; CDR3 protein: CASSVGAGEITDTQYF
J gene: TRBJ1-2; V gene: TRBV11-2; CDR3 length: 15; CDR3 protein: CASSLALDRSYGYTF
J gene: TRBJ1-1; V gene: TRBV9; CDR3 length: 15; CDR3 protein: CASSVGRTENTEAFF
J gene: TRBJ1-4; V gene: TRBV7-9; CDR3 length: 15; CDR3 protein: CASSVVQGSVEKLFF
J gene: TRBJ1-2; V gene: TRBV6-2/TRBV6-3; CDR3 length: 13; CDR3 protein: CASSYRTGDGYTF
J gene: TRBJ1-1; V gene: TRBV9; CDR3 length: 15; CDR3 protein: CASSEPARGNTEAFF
J gene: TRBJ1-5; V gene: TRBV15; CDR3 length: 15; CDR3 protein: CATSSRDRGSQPQHF
J gene: TRBJ2-5; V gene: TRBV9; CDR3 length: 16; CDR3 protein: CASSGTSGGFQETQYF
J gene: TRBJ2-7; V gene: TRBV9; CDR3 length: 12; CDR3 protein: CASGTGNYEQYF
J gene: TRBJ2-7; V gene: TRBV5-1; CDR3 length: 16; CDR3 protein: CASSRTYRSEAYEQYF
J gene: TRBJ2-5; V gene: TRBV2; CDR3 length: 14; CDR3 protein: CASGLAGGLETQYF
J gene: TRBJ1-5; V gene: TRBV2; CDR3 length: 15; CDR3 protein: CASSEGSYSNQPQHF
J gene: TRBJ2-1; V gene: TRBV4-2; CDR3 length: 14; CDR3 protein: CASSRGGQGNEQFF
J gene: TRBJ1-5; V gene: TRBV2; CDR3 length: 16; CDR3 protein: CASSSPMTGGNQPQHF
J gene: TRBJ2-3; V gene: TRBV6-5; CDR3 length: 14; CDR3 protein: CASSRDSLEDTQYF
J gene: TRBJ1-1; V gene: TRBV13; CDR3 length: 17; CDR3 protein: CASSLRGAIPRHTEAFF
J gene: TRBJ2-4; V gene: TRBV27; CDR3 length: 17; CDR3 protein: CASAGTGGLLAKNIQYF
J gene: TRBJ2-7; V gene: TRBV27; CDR3 length: 14; CDR3 protein: CASSRGGTSYEQYF
J gene: TRBJ1-2; V gene: TRBV10-3; CDR3 length: 13; CDR3 protein: CATKTGDDYGYTF
J gene: TRBJ2-7; V gene: TRBV4-3; CDR3 length: 14; CDR3 protein: CASSLDRSSYEQYF
J gene: TRBJ2-7; V gene: TRBV9; CDR3 length: 15; CDR3 protein: CASSVSGTMGYEQYF
J gene: TRBJ2-7; V gene: TRBV11-2; CDR3 length: 18; CDR3 protein: CASSSRVPGQGSSYEQYF
J gene: TRBJ2-7; V gene: TRBV5-6; CDR3 length: 14; CDR3 protein: CASSSGSSTREQYF
J gene: TRBJ1-1; V gene: TRBV25-1; CDR3 length: 15; CDR3 protein: CASSNSASGNTEAFF
J gene: TRBJ2-1; V gene: TRBV3-1/TRBV3-2; CDR3 length: 13; CDR3 protein: CASSHDSYNEQFF
J gene: TRBJ1-3; V gene: TRBV6-5; CDR3 length: 13; CDR3 protein: CASRRTASNTIYF
J gene: TRBJ1-4; V gene: TRBV5-1; CDR3 length: 13; CDR3 protein: CASSWGQNEKLFF
J gene: TRBJ2-3; V gene: TRBV5-1; CDR3 length: 16; CDR3 protein: CASSWPLAGGRDTQYF
J gene: TRBJ2-7; V gene: TRBV6-5; CDR3 length: 16; CDR3 protein: CASSYTTGPSGLEQYF
J gene: TRBJ2-5; V gene: TRBV10-1; CDR3 length: 18; CDR3 protein: CASTPPARGGRTQETQYF
J gene: TRBJ2-1; V gene: TRBV29-1; CDR3 length: 14; CDR3 protein: CSVEGLAVAGGQFF
J gene: TRBJ1-2; V gene: TRBV19; CDR3 length: 14; CDR3 protein: CASSIGQGGYGYTF
J gene: TRBJ1-5; V gene: TRBV4-2; CDR3 length: 15; CDR3 protein: CASSQELRGRQPQHF
J gene: TRBJ2-2; V gene: TRBV2; CDR3 length: 16; CDR3 protein: CASSVTSLAGTGELFF
J gene: TRBJ2-7; V gene: TRBV4-1; CDR3 length: 15; CDR3 protein: CASSLPGRSSYEQYF
J gene: TRBJ2-3; V gene: TRBV19; CDR3 length: 17; CDR3 protein: CASSIGGGRDPTDTQYF